This TCR beta chain was recorded in a study of TIL therapy for anti-PD-1-resistant metastatic lung cancer listed by TCRdb under 2021. Some background on the complete study: Tumors were harvested prior to any PD-1/PD-L1 blockade, after which nivolumab was administered to patients, and lymphodepletion, expanded TIL infusion and IL-2 were given to patients who progressed. T cell receptor beta sequencing of tumor and peripheral blood served to follow clonotypes across the tumor, the expanded TIL product, and serial blood samples. The cohort was predominantly lung adenocarcinoma, with a handful of EGFR-mutant and two ALK-rearranged tumors, and half of patients were current or former smokers. Among the enrolled patients, the median age was 54 years (range about 35-80), and the median tumor PD-L1 proportion score was about 6%. Across the cohort, whole-exome sequencing showed a median non-synonymous tumor mutation burden of less than 1.7 mutations per megabase. Study-wide findings and limitations: The cohort was highly selected, with more treatment-naive, never-smoker and oncogene-addicted patients than typical, limiting generalizability. The baseline peripheral repertoire was partially replaced by infused TIL clonotypes, which then decayed over months, and persistence showed no apparent association with response. The study protocol defined all tumor marker inferences as exploratory.

Points on this clone: Its antigen remains unidentified. Per-base quality was not reported, and no clone a single base away is much larger than it.

This sample's time point label indicates: pre-treatment sample, taken before nivolumab and TIL therapy. Between late 2017 and early 2020, a dual-center phase I trial enrolled adults who had stage 4 NSCLC. Samples came from a single-arm, open-label phase I trial of tumor-infiltrating lymphocyte therapy with nivolumab in advanced non-small cell lung cancer. Blood mononuclear cells were isolated from EDTA tubes by Ficoll gradient and were snap-frozen as pellets, and DNA was extracted with a Qiagen mini-prep kit. TCR beta CDR3 regions were amplified from genomic DNA by bias-controlled multiplex PCR with the immunoSEQ v3 hsTCRB kit. An Illumina NextSeq 500 was used to sequence the TCR libraries, reaching roughly 1.8 million read pairs at survey level or about 5-6.5 million at deep level. In the source study's methods: Clonality was reported by immunoSEQ Analyzer software, which also assigned V, D and J genes and filtered out non-productive sequences. Repertoires of infused TIL and blood were compared using productive Simpson clonality and the Morisita overlap index of productive TRB rearrangements. Absolute clonotype counts in blood were estimated as lymphocyte count times CD3+ fraction times the clone's productive frequency. TCRdb obtained this table from immuneACCESS and retained in-frame rearrangements with V and J assigned. These tables miss some clones; where compared with another copy, unresolved V genes account for less than half of the shortfall, and the remainder is unexplained. V, J and clone size are those of that table, while D and trimming were read from the DNA. Counted in this sample were approximately 30,000 clones; about 80% of them appeared once. Of the sample, 2.5% to 3% falls within the top ten clones.

The CDR3 runs 13 residues from the cysteine to the phenylalanine. Of all the DNA, just the CDR3 is kept, 39 bases in frame from base 1. Trimming costs V 8 bases and J 2 bases, and their ends lie 12 bases apart. CDR1 MNHNS and CDR2 SASEGT are derived from the germline V gene. The chain was built from TRBV6-1 and TRBJ2-5; no D gene can be assigned with confidence. The receptor's source is a woman aged 30 to 85 with non-small cell lung cancer. The sample consisted of blood, taken at baseline. The nucleotides read TGTGCCAGCCATCCAACCACGCAAGAGACCCAGTACTTC. This yields the protein CASHPTTQETQYF.